Listed here are 19 T cell receptor beta chains from one sample, sequenced in a study of shared clonotypes between healthy human individuals. Terminally differentiated effector memory CD45RA+ cells were excluded by CCR7 positive selection of CD45RO-negative cells. Measured with immunoSEQ multiplex PCR; TCRdb has only the in-frame clones, and not every one. The repertoire consists of around 1,900,000 clones, with 85% to 95% occurring once and the leading ten covering less than 2%. Sequences were obtained from naive CD8+ T cells from PBMCs. The receptors derive from a man aged 18 to 29 in good health. Some clones in this sample may be carry-over from other donors' samples.

This rearrangement joins TRBV19 to TRBJ1-1; TRBD1 agrees at 8 bases. The length of the CDR3 is 14 residues. Germline V gene sequence: CDR1 LNHDA, CDR2 SQIVND (reference sequence). After removal of 5 bases from V and 4 bases from J, the junction contained 6 bases not matched to a gene. CDR3 protein: CASSPQGAVTEAFF. In DNA, the CDR3 is TGTGCCAGTAGTCCTCAGGGGGCTGTCACTGAAGCTTTCTTT.

Comments on this clone: This sample includes further DNA sequences coding for the same CDR3. The V and J genes are TRBV29-1 and TRBJ1-2; D gene ambiguous. The CDR3 covers 11 residues. V lost 4 bases and J lost 2, with 5 bases in between. Germline lookup yields CDR1 SQVTM and CDR2 ANQGSEA. DNA of the CDR3: TGCAGCGTTGGTACAAACTATGGCTACACCTTC. This encodes CSVGTNYGYTF.

This rearrangement joins TRBV6-1 to TRBJ1-1; D is unresolved. The CDR3 is 11 amino acids. V lost 5 bases, J lost 5 bases, and 6 bases lay in between. From germline, CDR1 is MNHNS and CDR2 SASEGT. CDR3 DNA: TGTGCCAGCAGTTTTGGTACTGAAGCTTTCTTT. This codes for CASSFGTEAFF.

The V and J genes are TRBV6-4 and TRBJ1-1; the D is unclear. The V gene's germline CDR1 is MRHNA and CDR2 SNTAGT. Between the trimmed V and J ends, which lost 3 bases and 6 bases, there was a span of 11 bases. CDR3 length: 13 residues. CDR3 DNA sequence: TGTGCCAGCAGTGAAGTGTGGGGATCTGAAGCTTTCTTT. This translates into CASSEVWGSEAFF.

The rearrangement uses TRBV7-9 and TRBJ1-5; the D is unclear. This CDR3 is built from 14 residues. V shed 5 bases and J shed 3 bases, with 11 bases lying between them. Germline V gene data show CDR1 as SEHNR and CDR2 as FQNEAQ (reference sequence). CDR3 DNA sequence: TGTGCCAGCAGCCAGACGGCCAACAATCAGCCCCAGCATTTT. It is translated as CASSQTANNQPQHF. The complete variable domain, with remaining parts taken from reference TRBV7-9 and TRBJ1-5, reads DTGVSQNPRHKITKRGQNVTFRCDPISEHNRLYWYRQTLGQGPEFLTYFQNEAQLEKSRLLSDRFSAERPKGSFSTLEIQRTEQGDSAMYLCASSQTANNQPQHFGDGTRLSIL.

The chain combines TRBV5-1 with TRBJ2-1, with D unclear. CDR1 is SGHRS, CDR2 YFSETQ, per germline. With 4 bases removed from V and 9 bases from J, the gap between germline ends came to 17 bases. The CDR3 totals 14 residues. The CDR3: CASSPSLTSPEQFF. DNA for the CDR3: TGCGCCAGCAGCCCGAGCCTAACCTCCCCTGAGCAGTTCTTC.

The chain has TRBV4-1 and TRBJ1-1, with a possible D match to TRBD1 (5 bases). Germline V CDR1 and CDR2: MGHRA, YSYEKL. This CDR3 has 19 residues. Trimming took 0 bases from V and 0 from J, leaving 20 bases between them. Here the CDR3 DNA reads TGCGCCAGCAGCCAAGAAGGAGGGCAGTTCGGGGGTCTGAACACTGAAGCTTTCTTT. Amino acids: CASSQEGGQFGGLNTEAFF.

The chain links TRBV4-3 to TRBJ2-4, with 8 bases matching TRBD2. The V and J ends lost 0 bases and 6 bases, in that order; junction bases with no gene match: 10. Germline lookup yields CDR1 LGHNA and CDR2 YSLEER. The CDR3 contains 17 residues. In DNA form, the CDR3 reads TGCGCCAGCAGCCAAGATTCGACGGGAGGGCCGGGAAACATTCAGTACTTC. As protein: CASSQDSTGGPGNIQYF.

The chain is built from TRBV7-9 and TRBJ2-7; TRBD1 might be the D (6 bases). CDR1 is SEHNR, CDR2 FQNEAQ, per germline (reference sequence). CDR3 length: 13 residues. V lost 4 bases to trimming and J lost 3 bases, with 10 bases between them. The CDR3 region has the DNA TGTGCCAGCAGCTCCGAGGGGGTCTACGAGCAGTACTTC. Its translation: CASSSEGVYEQYF.

The rearrangement uses TRBV7-9 and TRBJ1-1, with D possibly TRBD1 on 5 matching bases. Germline V gives CDR1 SEHNR, CDR2 FQNEAQ (reference sequence). The CDR3 is 13 amino acids. The V gene lost 6 bases and the J gene lost 0 bases, with 8 bases spanning the gap. CDR3 loop: CASRPGLNTEAFF. CDR3 coding DNA: TGTGCCAGCAGGCCAGGGTTGAACACTGAAGCTTTCTTT.

This clone appeared a single time. The chain recombines TRBV28 with TRBJ2-3; tentatively, D is TRBD2 (6 bases). The germline gives CDR1 MDHEN, CDR2 SYDVKM. Trimming stripped 3 bases from V and 0 bases from J, with 13 bases between. CDR3 length equals 16 residues. CDR3 nucleotide sequence: TGTGCCAGCAGTTTTCGGGCCGGGAGAAGCACAGATACGCAGTATTTT. Translating gives CASSFRAGRSTDTQYF.

The chain uses TRBV10-3 and TRBJ2-3; D is undetermined. CDR3 length: 15 amino acids. V lost 2 bases and J 1 base, leaving 10 bases between the germline ends. Germline V gives CDR1 ENHRY, CDR2 SYGVKD. The CDR3 protein is CAISEEQWGTDTQYF. The CDR3 DNA reads TGTGCCATCAGTGAGGAACAGTGGGGCACAGATACGCAGTATTTT.

This chain joins TRBV9 and TRBJ2-1; D assignment may be TRBD1 or TRBD2 (5 bases each). Trimming cost V 3 bases and J 6 bases, with 13 bases left between them. The CDR3 totals 14 residues. Germline loops: CDR1 SGDLS, CDR2 YYNGEE. In DNA form, the CDR3 reads TGTGCCAGCAGCGGGGGGACGCCTGGCAATGAGCAGTTCTTC. Protein product: CASSGGTPGNEQFF.

The chain is built from TRBV2 and TRBJ2-7; 8 nucleotides line up with TRBD1. This CDR3 has 12 residues. Germline trimming cut 7 bases from V and 7 bases from J; bases unmatched to any gene: 6. CDR1 SNHLY and CDR2 FYNNEI come from the germline V gene. Here the CDR3 DNA reads TGTGCCAGCACCTGGACAGGGCGGGAGCAGTACTTC. The encoded protein is CASTWTGREQYF.

The chain is built from TRBV4-1 and TRBJ2-2; D remains ambiguous. Germline V CDR1 and CDR2: MGHRA, YSYEKL. The CDR3 extends over 15 amino acids. V was trimmed by 0 bases and J by 6 bases, leaving 11 bases between them. This chain's CDR3 is CASSQDPGRSGELFF. CDR3 DNA: TGCGCCAGCAGCCAAGATCCGGGTAGATCCGGGGAGCTGTTTTTT.

V and J are TRBV28 and TRBJ1-5; D is ambiguous. This CDR3 has 15 residues. Trimming removed 4 bases at V and 5 bases at J, with 15 bases between. The V gene's germline CDR1 is MDHEN and CDR2 SYDVKM. CDR3 loop: CASSYQITADQPQHF. The CDR3 nucleotides read TGTGCCAGCAGTTACCAAATCACAGCGGATCAGCCCCAGCATTTT. The variable domain in full, completed from reference TRBV28 and TRBJ1-5, reads DVKVTQSSRYLVKRTGEKVFLECVQDMDHENMFWYRQDPGLGLRLIYFSYDVKMKEKGDIPEGYSVSREKKERFSLILESASTNQTSMYLCASSYQITADQPQHFGDGTRLSIL.

This clone has a single count. This rearrangement joins TRBV9 to TRBJ1-2; unclear D gene. The CDR3 runs 15 residues. V was shortened by 0 bases and J by 0 bases, with 9 bases between the two germline ends. Germline V lookup: CDR1 SGDLS, CDR2 YYNGEE. This CDR3 is CASSVETASNYGYTF. CDR3 in DNA: TGTGCCAGCAGCGTAGAAACAGCGTCTAACTATGGCTACACCTTC.

The rearrangement joins TRBV7-8 to TRBJ1-4; the D is unclear. Germline V gene sequence: CDR1 SGHVS, CDR2 FQNEAQ. The CDR3 loop spans 17 amino acids. V lost 2 bases, J lost 0 bases, and 13 bases lay in between. CDR3: CASSLSNGGATNEKLFF. For the CDR3, the DNA is TGTGCCAGCAGCTTAAGTAATGGCGGGGCAACTAATGAAAAACTGTTTTTT.

This rearrangement joins TRBV6-5 to TRBJ2-5; 7 nucleotides agree with TRBD1. The DNA end is more similar to TRBJ2-7, so the J call may be wrong. Per the germline V gene, CDR1 is MNHEY and CDR2 is SVGAGI. The CDR3 length is 12 residues. The CDR3 protein is CASSQQGYEQYF. CDR3 coding DNA: TGTGCCAGCAGTCAACAGGGGTACGAGCAGTACTTC.